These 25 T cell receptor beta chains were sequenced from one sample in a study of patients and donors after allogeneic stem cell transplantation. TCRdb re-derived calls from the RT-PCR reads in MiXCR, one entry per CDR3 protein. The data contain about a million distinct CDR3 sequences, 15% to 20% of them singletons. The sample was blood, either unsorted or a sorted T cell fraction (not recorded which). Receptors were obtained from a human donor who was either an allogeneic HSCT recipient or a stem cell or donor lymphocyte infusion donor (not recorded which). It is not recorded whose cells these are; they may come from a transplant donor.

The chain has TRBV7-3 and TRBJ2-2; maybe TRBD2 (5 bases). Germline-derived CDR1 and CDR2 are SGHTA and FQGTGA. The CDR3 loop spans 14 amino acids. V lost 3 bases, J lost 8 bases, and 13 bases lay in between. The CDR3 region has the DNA TGTGCCAGCAGCTTCCAATCCGGGAATGGGGAGCTGTTTTTT. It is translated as CASSFQSGNGELFF.

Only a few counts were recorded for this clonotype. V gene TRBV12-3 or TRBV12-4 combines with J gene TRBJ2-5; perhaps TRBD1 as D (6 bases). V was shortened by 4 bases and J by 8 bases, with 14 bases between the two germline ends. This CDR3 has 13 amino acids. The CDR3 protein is CASSSPLQGTQYF. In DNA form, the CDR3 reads TGTGCCAGCAGTTCACCTTTACAGGGCACCCAGTACTTC.

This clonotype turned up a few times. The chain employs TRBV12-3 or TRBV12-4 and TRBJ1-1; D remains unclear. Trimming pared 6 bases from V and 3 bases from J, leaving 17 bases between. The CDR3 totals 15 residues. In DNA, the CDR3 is TGTGCCAGCAGAGAAGAGGCCCCCGGGTACACTGAAGCTTTCTTT. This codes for CASREEAPGYTEAFF.

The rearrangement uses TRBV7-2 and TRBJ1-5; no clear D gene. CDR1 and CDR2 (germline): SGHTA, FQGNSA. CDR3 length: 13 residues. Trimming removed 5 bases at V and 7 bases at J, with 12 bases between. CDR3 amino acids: CASSPEDGQPQHF. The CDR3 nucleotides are TGTGCCAGCAGCCCTGAAGACGGGCAGCCCCAGCATTTT.

CDR3 amino acids: CASSSTSGRAHEQFF. In DNA form, the CDR3 reads TGTGCCAGCAGTTCTACTAGCGGGAGGGCCCATGAGCAGTTCTTC. The chain joins TRBV6-5 to TRBJ2-1; 13 nucleotides match TRBD2. The germline V gene encodes CDR1 MNHEY and CDR2 SVGAGI. The CDR3 consists of 15 residues. V gave up 4 bases and J gave up 8 bases; unmatched junction bases: 5.

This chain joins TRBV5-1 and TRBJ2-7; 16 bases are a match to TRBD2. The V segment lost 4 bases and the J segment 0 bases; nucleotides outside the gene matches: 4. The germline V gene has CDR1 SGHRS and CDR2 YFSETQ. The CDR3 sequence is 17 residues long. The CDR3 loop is CASSAGTSGGASYEQYF. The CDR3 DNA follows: TGCGCCAGCAGCGCCGGGACTAGCGGGGGGGCCTCCTACGAGCAGTACTTC.

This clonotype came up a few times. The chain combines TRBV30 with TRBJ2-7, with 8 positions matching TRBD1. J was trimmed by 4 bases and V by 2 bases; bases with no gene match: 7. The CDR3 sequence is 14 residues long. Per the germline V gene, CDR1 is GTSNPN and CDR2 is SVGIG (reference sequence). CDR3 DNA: TGTGCCTGGAGTTTGGGGCAGGGGGCTTACGAGCAGTACTTC. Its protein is CAWSLGQGAYEQYF.

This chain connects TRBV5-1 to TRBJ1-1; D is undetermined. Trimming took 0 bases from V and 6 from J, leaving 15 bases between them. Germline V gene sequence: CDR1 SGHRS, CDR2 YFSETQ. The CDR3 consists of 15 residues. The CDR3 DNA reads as TGCGCCAGCAGCTTGGGATCCCTATTAGTGGCTGAAGCTTTCTTT. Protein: CASSLGSLLVAEAFF. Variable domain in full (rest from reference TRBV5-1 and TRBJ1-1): KAGVTQTPRYLIKTRGQQVTLSCSPISGHRSVSWYQQTPGQGLQFLFEYFSETQRNKGNFPGRFSGRQFSNSRSEMNVSTLELGDSALYLCASSLGSLLVAEAFFGQGTRLTVV.

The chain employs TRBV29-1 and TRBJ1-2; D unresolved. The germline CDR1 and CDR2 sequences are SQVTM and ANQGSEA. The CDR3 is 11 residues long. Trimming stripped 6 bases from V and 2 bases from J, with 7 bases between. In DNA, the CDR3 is TGCAGCGTCCAGGAAAACTATGGCTACACCTTC. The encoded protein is CSVQENYGYTF.

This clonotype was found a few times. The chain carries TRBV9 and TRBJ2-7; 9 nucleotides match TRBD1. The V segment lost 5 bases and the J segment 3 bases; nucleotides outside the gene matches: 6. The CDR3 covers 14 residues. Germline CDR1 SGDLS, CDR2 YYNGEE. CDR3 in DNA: TGTGCCAGCAGTAGGACAGGGGAAAGCTACGAGCAGTACTTC. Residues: CASSRTGESYEQYF.

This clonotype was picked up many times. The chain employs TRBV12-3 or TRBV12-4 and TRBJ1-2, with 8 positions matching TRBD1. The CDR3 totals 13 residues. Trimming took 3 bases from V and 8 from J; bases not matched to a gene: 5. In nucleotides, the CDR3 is TGTGCCAGCAGTTTGACAGGGGCGTCGGGCTACACCTTC. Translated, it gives CASSLTGASGYTF.

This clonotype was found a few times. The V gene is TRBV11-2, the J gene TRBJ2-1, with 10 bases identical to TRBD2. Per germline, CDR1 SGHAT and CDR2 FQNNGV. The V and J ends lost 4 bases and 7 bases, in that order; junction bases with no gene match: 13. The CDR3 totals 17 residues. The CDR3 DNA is TGTGCCAGCAGCTCCCAAATGAGCGGGAGGGCCGGGAATGAGCAGTTCTTC. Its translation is CASSSQMSGRAGNEQFF.

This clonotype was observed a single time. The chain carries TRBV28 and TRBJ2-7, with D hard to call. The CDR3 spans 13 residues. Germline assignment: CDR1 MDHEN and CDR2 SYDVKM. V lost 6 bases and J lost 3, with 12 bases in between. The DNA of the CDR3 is TGTGCCAGCAGGGGCCCCGGCGGCTACGAGCAGTACTTC. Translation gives CASRGPGGYEQYF. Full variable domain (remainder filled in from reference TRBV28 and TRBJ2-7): DVKVTQSSRYLVKRTGEKVFLECVQDMDHENMFWYRQDPGLGLRLIYFSYDVKMKEKGDIPEGYSVSREKKERFSLILESASTNQTSMYLCASRGPGGYEQYFGPGTRLTVT.

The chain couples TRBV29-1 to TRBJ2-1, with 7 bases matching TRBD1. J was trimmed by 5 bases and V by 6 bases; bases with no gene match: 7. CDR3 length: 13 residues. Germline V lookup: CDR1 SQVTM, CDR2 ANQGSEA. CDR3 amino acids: CSVMDRTNNEQFF. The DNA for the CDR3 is TGCAGCGTCATGGACAGGACAAACAATGAGCAGTTCTTC.

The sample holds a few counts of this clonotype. The CDR3 loop is CASSVASRGDTIYF. CDR3 nucleotides: TGTGCCAGCAGCGTAGCATCCAGGGGAGACACCATATATTTT. The rearrangement links TRBV9 to TRBJ1-3; possible D gene TRBD1, 6 bases. V was clipped by 0 bases and J by 8 bases, with 12 bases between them. Germline lookup yields CDR1 SGDLS and CDR2 YYNGEE. The length of the CDR3 is 14 residues.

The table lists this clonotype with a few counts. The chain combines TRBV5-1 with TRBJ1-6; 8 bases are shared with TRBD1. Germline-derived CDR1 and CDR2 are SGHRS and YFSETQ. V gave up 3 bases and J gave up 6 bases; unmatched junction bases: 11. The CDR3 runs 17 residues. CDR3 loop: CASSSLPSRGLNSPLHF. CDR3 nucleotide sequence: TGCGCCAGCAGCTCTTTACCCTCCAGGGGGCTTAATTCACCCCTCCACTTT.

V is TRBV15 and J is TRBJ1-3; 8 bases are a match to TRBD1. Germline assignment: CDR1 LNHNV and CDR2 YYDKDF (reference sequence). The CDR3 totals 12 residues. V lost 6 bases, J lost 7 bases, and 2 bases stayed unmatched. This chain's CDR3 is CATSRTGNTIYF. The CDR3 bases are TGTGCCACCAGTAGGACAGGGAACACCATATATTTT. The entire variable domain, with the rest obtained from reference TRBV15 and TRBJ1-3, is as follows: DAMVIQNPRYQVTQFGKPVTLSCSQTLNHNVMYWYQQKSSQAPKLLFHYYDKDFNNEADTPDNFQSRRPNTSFCFLDIRSPGLGDTAMYLCATSRTGNTIYFGEGSWLTVV.

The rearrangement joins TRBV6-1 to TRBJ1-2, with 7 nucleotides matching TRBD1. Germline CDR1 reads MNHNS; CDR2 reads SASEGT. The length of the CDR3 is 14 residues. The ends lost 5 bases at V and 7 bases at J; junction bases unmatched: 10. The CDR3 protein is CASSPGGSLGGYTF. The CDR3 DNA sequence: TGTGCCAGCAGTCCAGGGGGTAGTTTGGGTGGCTACACCTTC.

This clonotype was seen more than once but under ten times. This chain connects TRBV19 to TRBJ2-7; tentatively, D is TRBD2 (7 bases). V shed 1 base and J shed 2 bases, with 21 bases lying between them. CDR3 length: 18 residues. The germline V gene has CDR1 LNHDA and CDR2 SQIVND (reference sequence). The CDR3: CASSIVGRGLKAAYEQYF. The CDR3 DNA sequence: TGTGCCAGTAGTATAGTGGGGAGGGGGTTAAAGGCCGCCTACGAGCAGTACTTC.

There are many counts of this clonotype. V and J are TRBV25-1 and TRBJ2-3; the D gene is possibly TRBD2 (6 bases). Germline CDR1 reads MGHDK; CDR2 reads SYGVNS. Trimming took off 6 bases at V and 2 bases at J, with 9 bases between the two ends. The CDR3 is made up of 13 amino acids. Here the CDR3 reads CASRAGLTDTQYF. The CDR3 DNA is TGTGCCAGCAGGGCGGGGCTCACAGATACGCAGTATTTT.

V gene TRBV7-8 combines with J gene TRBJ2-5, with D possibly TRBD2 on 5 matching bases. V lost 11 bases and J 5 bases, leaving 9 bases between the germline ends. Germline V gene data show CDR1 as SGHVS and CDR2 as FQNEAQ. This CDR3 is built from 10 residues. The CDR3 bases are TGTGCCTCACCGGGGGAGACCCAGTACTTC. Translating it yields CASPGETQYF.

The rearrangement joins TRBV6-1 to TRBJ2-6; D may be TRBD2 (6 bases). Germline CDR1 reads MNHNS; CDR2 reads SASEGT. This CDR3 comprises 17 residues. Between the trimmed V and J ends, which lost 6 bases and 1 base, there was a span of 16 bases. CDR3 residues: CASSAPGLKSGANVLTF. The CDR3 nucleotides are TGTGCCAGCAGCGCTCCGGGACTTAAATCTGGGGCCAACGTCCTGACTTTC.

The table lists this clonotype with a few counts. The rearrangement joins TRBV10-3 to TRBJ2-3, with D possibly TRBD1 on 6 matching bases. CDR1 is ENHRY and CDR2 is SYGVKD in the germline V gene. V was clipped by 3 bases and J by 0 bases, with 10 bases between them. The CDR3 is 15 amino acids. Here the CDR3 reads CAISDRDISTDTQYF. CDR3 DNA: TGTGCCATCAGTGACCGGGACATAAGCACAGATACGCAGTATTTT.

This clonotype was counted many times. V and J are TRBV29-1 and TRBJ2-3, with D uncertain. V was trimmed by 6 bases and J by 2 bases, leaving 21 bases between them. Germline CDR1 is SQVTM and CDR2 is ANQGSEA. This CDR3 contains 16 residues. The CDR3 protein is CSVDEDRNPSTDTQYF. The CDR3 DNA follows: TGCAGCGTCGATGAAGATAGGAATCCGTCCACAGATACGCAGTATTTT.

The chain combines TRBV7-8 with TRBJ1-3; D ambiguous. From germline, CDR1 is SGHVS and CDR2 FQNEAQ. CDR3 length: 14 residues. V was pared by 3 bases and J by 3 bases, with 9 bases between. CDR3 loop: CASSLVQSGNTIYF. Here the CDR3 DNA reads TGTGCCAGCAGCTTGGTGCAGAGTGGAAACACCATATATTTT.